The 25 T cell receptor beta chains below were found in one sample sequenced in a study of tumor-infiltrating lymphocytes in primary liver carcinoma. With roughly 0.5 ug total RNA as template and a constant-region primer, TCR beta cDNA was made. What produced the TCR beta libraries was three nested multiplex PCR rounds using slightly modified ARM-PCR. It was with TRBV1-TRBV30 forward primers and a C-beta reverse primer that the first two PCR rounds were run, at about 10 cycles each. TCRdb analysed the multiplex PCR reads with MiXCR anew, one entry per CDR3 protein. The sample includes about 330,000 distinct CDR3 sequences, around 60% of them seen just once. Blood RNA came from unsorted whole blood; germline DNA was also extracted. The sequencing sample was made of peripheral blood. The source of these receptors is a man in his forties with primary liver carcinoma and hepatitis B virus infection.

In regard to this clonotype: A clone one base away is much larger, so this may be a read error. The chain's CDR3 is CSVEVPGHLTEAFF. The CDR3 DNA is TGCAGCGTTGAAGTACCAGGACACCTCACTGAAGCTTTCTTT. The chain has TRBV29-1 and TRBJ1-1; TRBD1 is a possible D gene (5 bases). The CDR3 spans 14 residues. The germline V and J ends were trimmed by 1 base and 4 bases, with 13 bases remaining between them. Per the germline V gene, CDR1 is SQVTM and CDR2 is ANQGSEA.

Regarding this clonotype: A much larger clone differs from this one at a single base, so this may be a read error. The CDR3 DNA reads TGTGCCAGCAGTTTAGTTCGGGAGGTCACCTGGGAGCTGTTTTTT. This sequence encodes CASSLVREVTWELFF. The chain uses TRBV6-2 or TRBV6-3 and TRBJ2-2; TRBD2 matches 7 bases. Looked up from germline, CDR1 is MNHEY and CDR2 is SVGEGT. This CDR3 has 15 amino acids.

For this clonotype: Being one base from a much bigger clone, this may be a read error. The rearrangement links TRBV6-1 to TRBJ2-3; no clear D. CDR1 and CDR2 from the germline V gene are MNHNS and SASEGT. The CDR3 contains 13 residues. CDR3 sequence: CGSKTEATDTQYF. The CDR3 coding sequence is TGTGGCAGCAAAACAGAGGCCACAGATACGCAGTATTTT.

V gene TRBV5-5 combines with J gene TRBJ2-2; D gene uncertain. The CDR3 spans 17 residues. Germline CDR1 and CDR2: SGHKS and YYEKEE (reference sequence). Trimming took off 4 bases at V and 0 bases at J, with 16 bases between the two ends. For the CDR3, the DNA is TGTGCCAGCAGCCCCCTGGTTACCCTTACGAACACCGGGGAGCTGTTTTTT. Its protein is CASSPLVTLTNTGELFF.

Comment on this clonotype: One end of the junction is discordant with germline, which a read error may explain. J is TRBJ2-7 and V is TRBV11-2, with unresolved D. Germline V gives CDR1 SGHAT, CDR2 FQNNGV. The CDR3 spans 11 residues. The CDR3 loop is CVSSSDGSQYF. The CDR3 DNA reads TGTGTCAGCAGCTCAGACGGCAGCCAGTACTTC. Filled out from reference TRBV11-2 and TRBJ2-7, the complete variable domain reads EAGVAQSPRYKIIEKRQSVAFWCNPISGHATLYWYQQILGQGPKLLIQFQNNGVVDDSQLPKDRFSAERLKGVDSTLKIQPAKLEDSAVYLCVSSSDGSQYFGPGTRLTVT.

The V and J genes are TRBV5-1 and TRBJ2-3; unclear D gene. V lost 0 bases, J lost 5 bases, and 7 bases lay in between. This CDR3 spans 13 amino acids. Per the germline V gene, CDR1 is SGHRS and CDR2 is YFSETQ. CDR3: CASSLGLIDTQYF. The CDR3 coding sequence is TGCGCCAGCAGCTTGGGACTCATAGATACGCAGTATTTT.

This clonotype was recorded once. A much larger clonotype is one base distant, so this may be a read error. The chain has TRBV7-8 and TRBJ1-2, with 12 bases that match TRBD1. Trimming took 8 bases from V and 8 from J; bases not matched to a gene: 12. Looked up from germline, CDR1 is SGHVS and CDR2 is FQNEAQ. The CDR3 runs 15 residues. CDR3 residues: CASGPRDRGLLGYTF. The DNA of the CDR3 is TGTGCCAGCGGCCCTAGGGACAGGGGGCTTTTAGGCTACACCTTC.

This clonotype was counted once. At one end the junction does not follow the germline gene, possibly because of a read error. V usage is TRBV11-2 and J usage is TRBJ1-2, with D unresolved. Germline V lookup: CDR1 SGHAT, CDR2 FQNNGV. The CDR3 loop spans 14 amino acids. CDR3 amino acids: CASSLETGDYSYTF. CDR3 coding DNA: TGTGCCAGCAGCTTAGAAACCGGCGACTATAGCTACACCTTC.

J is TRBJ1-1 and V is TRBV24-1, with 12 bases identical to TRBD1. The CDR3 extends over 18 amino acids. The V gene's germline CDR1 is KGHDR and CDR2 SFDVKD. Germline trimming cut 4 bases from V and 1 base from J; bases unmatched to any gene: 9. CDR3 amino acids: CATSESPWDRGRNTEAFF. The CDR3 DNA sequence: TGTGCCACCAGTGAGTCCCCCTGGGACAGGGGGCGGAACACTGAAGCTTTCTTT.

This clonotype has a count of ten or more. This rearrangement joins TRBV5-4 to TRBJ2-7, with 13 bases identical to TRBD2. J lost 7 bases, V lost 4 bases, and 11 bases had no gene match. Germline CDR1 SGHNT, CDR2 YYREEE (reference sequence). This CDR3 region has 16 residues. CDR3 amino acids: CASSPNGLAGEREQYF. The CDR3 region has the DNA TGTGCCAGCAGCCCCAACGGACTAGCGGGAGAAAGGGAGCAGTACTTC.

Remarks on this clonotype: The junction does not match germline at one end; this may be a read error. The chain uses TRBV29-1 and TRBJ2-3, with a possible D match to TRBD1 (6 bases). This CDR3 has 12 residues. CDR1 and CDR2 (germline): SQVTM, ANQGSEA. The CDR3 DNA reads TGCAGTGTTCAGGACAGAGCAGATATGCAGTATTTT. It yields the protein CSVQDRADMQYF.

The chain links TRBV29-1 to TRBJ2-1, with TRBD1 matching over 8 bases. CDR1 and CDR2 (germline): SQVTM, ANQGSEA. The CDR3 is 13 residues long. CDR3 loop: CNAVATGEAEQFF. CDR3 DNA: TGCAACGCCGTCGCGACAGGGGAGGCTGAACAGTTCTTC.

Details on this clonotype: This likely comes from a read error, as the CDR3 has no conserved phenylalanine or tryptophan at its end. The V call is TRBV6-5, the J call TRBJ2-7; TRBD2 matches 7 bases. The V and J ends lost 5 bases and 2 bases, in that order; junction bases with no gene match: 6. The CDR3 sequence is 14 residues long. The germline V gene has CDR1 MNHEY and CDR2 SVGAGI. The CDR3, as DNA: TGTGCCAGCAGTCGAAAGCGGGAAGCCTACGAGCAGTACTGC. Its protein product is CASSRKREAYEQYC.

The count of this clonotype is one. An end of the junction differs from the germline gene, which may be a read error. This rearrangement joins TRBV11-2 to TRBJ2-7, with 7 bases lining up with TRBD1. Germline CDR1 and CDR2: SGHAT and FQNNGV. CDR3 size: 14 residues. CDR3 sequence: CASSRTGGSYKQYF. CDR3 sequence (DNA): TGTGCCAGCAGCCGGACAGGTGGCTCCTACAAGCAGTACTTC.

Note on this clonotype: This clone may be a read error of a much larger clone one base away. The chain couples TRBV10-3 to TRBJ2-1, with D possibly being TRBD2 (6 bases). There are 17 residues in the CDR3. Germline CDR1 reads ENHRY; CDR2 reads SYGVKD. This CDR3 reads CAIGEKEGGSSYNEQFF. The CDR3 DNA sequence: TGTGCCATCGGTGAAAAGGAGGGAGGAAGCTCCTACAATGAGCAGTTCTTC.

For this clonotype: This could be a read error, since a much larger clone is one nucleotide away. In DNA form, the CDR3 reads TGTACCAGCAGCTTTACGCAGGATTACGAGCAGTACTTC. This gives the protein CTSSFTQDYEQYF. The chain combines TRBV5-6 with TRBJ2-7; D is uncertain. Germline values: CDR1 SGHDT, CDR2 YYEEEE. This CDR3 region has 13 residues. Complete variable domain (other parts from reference TRBV5-6 and TRBJ2-7): DAGVTQSPTHLIKTRGQQVTLRCSPKSGHDTVSWYQQALGQGPQFIFQYYEEEERQRGNFPDRFSGHQFPNYSSELNVNALLLGDSALYLCTSSFTQDYEQYFGPGTRLTVT.

With respect to this clonotype: One end of the junction does not line up with germline, which may come from a read error. This rearrangement joins TRBV7-9 to TRBJ2-3; 10 positions match TRBD2. The CDR3 is 17 amino acids. CDR1 and CDR2 (germline): SEHNR, FQNEAQ (reference sequence). CDR3 bases: TGTGCCAGCAGCTTAGCAACTAGCGGGATTCCCACAGATACGCACTATTTT. Translating it yields CASSLATSGIPTDTHYF.

This clonotype has a handful of counts. The chain links TRBV6-6 to TRBJ2-2; tentative D call: TRBD1 (5 bases). CDR3 size: 15 residues. Germline V lookup: CDR1 MNHNY, CDR2 SVGAGI (reference sequence). The V end was cut by 6 bases, the J end by 1 base, with 12 bases between. The CDR3 reads CASSPTGVNTGELFF. The CDR3 DNA follows: TGTGCCAGCAGCCCTACAGGCGTGAACACCGGGGAGCTGTTTTTT.

The chain joins TRBV11-1 to TRBJ2-1; 7 nucleotides line up with TRBD2. This CDR3 is 15 amino acids long. The trim removed 9 bases at V and 3 bases at J, leaving 11 bases unmatched. Germline values: CDR1 SGHAT, CDR2 FQDESV (reference sequence). In DNA form, the CDR3 reads TGTGCCAGTGGCTTAGGGCTAGCGGACTACAATGAGCAGTTCTTC. Amino acid sequence: CASGLGLADYNEQFF.

About this clonotype itself: This CDR3 fails to terminate in the conserved phenylalanine or tryptophan, so it likely reflects a read error. The chain couples TRBV29-1 to TRBJ2-5; weak D call: TRBD2 (5 bases). The CDR3 is 12 residues long. CDR1 SQVTM and CDR2 ANQGSEA come from the germline V gene. CDR3 residues: CSVYSDWETQYI. CDR3 nucleotide sequence: TGTAGCGTTTACAGCGATTGGGAGACCCAGTACATC.

J is TRBJ2-1 and V is TRBV9, with 9 positions matching TRBD2. Germline V gene data show CDR1 as SGDLS and CDR2 as YYNGEE. CDR3 length equals 14 residues. The ends lost 0 bases at V and 9 bases at J; junction bases unmatched: 4. The CDR3 DNA follows: TGTGCCAGCAGCGTAGAGCCTAGCGGGGCTGAGCAGTTCTTC. As protein: CASSVEPSGAEQFF.

To note about this clonotype: In this CDR3 the conserved last residue, phenylalanine or tryptophan, is missing, so a read error is likely. The chain is built from TRBV11-2 and TRBJ2-1, with unresolved D. V was clipped by 9 bases and J by 6 bases, with 15 bases between them. The CDR3 is 13 amino acids. Germline CDR1 SGHAT, CDR2 FQNNGV. For the CDR3, the DNA is TGTGCCAGTAGCCCCCGGGCATCCAATGAGCAGTTCTCC. Its protein product is CASSPRASNEQFS.

This clonotype was detected ten times or more. The CDR3 DNA follows: TGTGCCAGCAGTTACGGAGTGGTTGCAGATACGCAGTATTTT. Translated, it gives CASSYGVVADTQYF. J is TRBJ2-3 and V is TRBV6-5; D unclear. Trimming took 2 bases from V and 4 from J, leaving 10 bases between them. The CDR3 runs 14 residues. The V gene's germline CDR1 is MNHEY and CDR2 SVGAGI.

This clonotype occurred a few times. V is TRBV6-6 and J is TRBJ1-1; D is possibly TRBD1 (5 bases). The CDR3 runs to 15 residues. V was pared by 6 bases and J by 0 bases, with 14 bases between. Germline CDR1 reads MNHNY; CDR2 reads SVGAGI (reference sequence). The CDR3 region has the DNA TGTGCCAGCAGCACCCTCGACAGTATGAACACTGAAGCTTTCTTT. This sequence encodes CASSTLDSMNTEAFF.

As for this clonotype: Because the CDR3 is missing its conserved closing phenylalanine or tryptophan, this is likely a read error. J is TRBJ2-4 and V is TRBV6-1; 10 bases are shared with TRBD2. The CDR3 loop spans 17 amino acids. Per germline, CDR1 MNHNS and CDR2 SASEGT. Germline trimming cut 6 bases from V and 0 bases from J; bases unmatched to any gene: 8. The CDR3 nucleotides are TGTGCCAGCAGGCGGCTAGCGGGAGAGGTAGCCAAAAACATTCAGTACCTC. It codes for CASRRLAGEVAKNIQYL.